This note documents a single T cell receptor (beta chain) sequence. The antigen it binds to is not known. The sample holds no much larger clone one base away, and base qualities are not on file. This record comes from a study of CD8+ T cells in alopecia areata (dated by TCRdb to 2017 to 2018). Context from the whole study: Treated patients were enrolled in an open-label pilot trial of oral tofacitinib at 5 to 10 mg twice daily for moderate-to-severe alopecia areata. Patients received tofacitinib for 6 to 18 months and were then followed off drug for 6 months to check for delayed response and recurrence. The study used high-throughput TCRbeta sequencing to examine T cell clonal expansion in alopecia areata, in both the C3H/HeJ mouse model and human patients. Human TCRbeta sequencing covered scalp tissue and sorted CD4+ and CD8+ peripheral blood T cells from patchy and totalis/universalis alopecia areata patients and healthy controls. Biopsies were taken from tofacitinib-treated patients at baseline and at 4 and 24 weeks of treatment, and a later scalp biopsy was taken in several of the tofacitinib-treated patients. Clonality in the scalp was compared among normal scalp (n=4), patchy alopecia areata scalp (n=8), and alopecia totalis/universalis scalp (n=8). RNA was extracted with the PAXgene miRNA kit for fixed scalp, the miRNeasy kit for PBMCs, and the RNeasy kit for mouse skin. TCRbeta CDR3 regions were amplified by immunoSEQ multiplex PCR with 35 Vbeta forward and 13 Jbeta reverse primers.

Counted from cysteine to phenylalanine, this CDR3 has 14 amino acids. The read is trimmed to its CDR3 DNA, 42 bases read in frame from base 1. The germline V and J ends show losses of 3 bases and 10 bases respectively, and no gene match explains 11 bases of the junction. CDR1 and CDR2 are drawn from the germline V gene: KGHSH, LQKENI. Lesional scalp punch biopsies and peripheral blood were obtained from alopecia areata patients. Human scalp biopsies were fixed immediately in PAXgene tissue containers. The library relied on the immunoSEQ multiplex PCR assay. RNA was extracted from all samples and reverse transcribed into cDNA, which served as template for TCR sequencing. First-strand cDNA was synthesized using SuperScript III with a 2:1 mix of oligo-dT and random hexamers. Amplification bias was assessed with a synthetic immune receptor repertoire, and residual bias was removed computationally. The study's processing was this. Raw reads were preprocessed to remove errors, and CDR3 was defined by IMGT conventions from the conserved cysteine to phenylalanine. Clonality was computed by normalizing Shannon entropy by log2 of the number of productive unique TCRs and subtracting the result from 1. CD4 or CD8 identity of scalp clones was inferred by cross-referencing scalp TCRbeta sequences with sorted blood CD4 and CD8 repertoires. TCRdb carries this immuneACCESS record with in-frame sequences only. Its versions omit some clonotypes, under half of them owing to an unresolved V gene in the studies checked, with the rest unexplained. V, J and clone size are taken as reported in that table, and D and trimming were inferred from the DNA itself. For this sample the table gives roughly 16,000 clones, of which approximately 54% were detected only once. Clones ranked in the top ten supply around an eighth of the sample.

General study outcomes and caveats: Shared TCR sequences between patients were less evident than in mice, which may be partly attributable to HLA diversity in the patient population. Compared with normal scalp, lesional scalp had higher clonality and more expanded CD8+ clones, particularly in alopecia totalis/universalis, a pattern that suggests antigenic drive. Resident alphabeta T cells in normal human skin are also sequenced, complicating scalp TCR repertoire analysis, unlike mouse skin dominated by gammadelta T cells.

This sequence uses TRBV18 and TRBJ1-1; 7 central nucleotides agree with TRBD1. The sample taken for sequencing was skin. The clonotype originates from a human donor with alopecia areata. The CDR3 here reads CASSPQGDSHGAFF. Read as DNA, the sequence is TGTGCCAGCTCACCTCAGGGGGACTCACATGGAGCTTTCTTT.